The subject of this entry is one T cell receptor (beta chain). The data are from a study of blood T cell repertoires in COVID-19. Repertoires were generated with immunoSEQ multiplex PCR, while TCRdb's copy carries only in-frame clones and drops some. The table records over 150,000 clones, more than 80% of them present only once. Germline values: CDR1 MDHEN, CDR2 SYDVKM. The CDR3 loop spans 15 amino acids. V lost 6 bases, J lost 4 bases, and 18 bases lay in between. The sequenced sample was peripheral blood. This chain connects TRBV28 to TRBJ2-5; maybe TRBD2 (5 bases). The clonotype originates from a man aged 45-65 years with acute or convalescent COVID-19. The CDR3 reads CASSPGKVFRETQYF. Written as DNA, the CDR3 is TGTGCCAGCAGCCCCGGGAAGGTTTTTAGAGAGACCCAGTACTTC. The entire variable domain, with the rest obtained from reference TRBV28 and TRBJ2-5, is as follows: DVKVTQSSRYLVKRTGEKVFLECVQDMDHENMFWYRQDPGLGLRLIYFSYDVKMKEKGDIPEGYSVSREKKERFSLILESASTNQTSMYLCASSPGKVFRETQYFGPGTRLLVL.